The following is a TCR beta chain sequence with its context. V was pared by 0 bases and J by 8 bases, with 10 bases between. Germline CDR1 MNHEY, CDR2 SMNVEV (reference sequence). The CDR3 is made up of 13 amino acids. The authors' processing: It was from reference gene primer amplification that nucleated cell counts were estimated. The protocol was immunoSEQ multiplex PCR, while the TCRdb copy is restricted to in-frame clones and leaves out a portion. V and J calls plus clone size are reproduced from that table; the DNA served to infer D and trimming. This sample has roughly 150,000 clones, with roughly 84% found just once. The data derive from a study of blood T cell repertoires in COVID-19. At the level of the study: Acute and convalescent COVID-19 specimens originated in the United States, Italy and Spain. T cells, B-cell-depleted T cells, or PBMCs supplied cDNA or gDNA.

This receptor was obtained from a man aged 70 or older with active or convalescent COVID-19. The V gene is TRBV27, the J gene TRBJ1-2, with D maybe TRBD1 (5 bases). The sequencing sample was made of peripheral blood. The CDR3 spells CASSLSGLTGYTF. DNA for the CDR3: TGTGCCAGCAGTTTATCGGGGCTCACGGGCTACACCTTC.